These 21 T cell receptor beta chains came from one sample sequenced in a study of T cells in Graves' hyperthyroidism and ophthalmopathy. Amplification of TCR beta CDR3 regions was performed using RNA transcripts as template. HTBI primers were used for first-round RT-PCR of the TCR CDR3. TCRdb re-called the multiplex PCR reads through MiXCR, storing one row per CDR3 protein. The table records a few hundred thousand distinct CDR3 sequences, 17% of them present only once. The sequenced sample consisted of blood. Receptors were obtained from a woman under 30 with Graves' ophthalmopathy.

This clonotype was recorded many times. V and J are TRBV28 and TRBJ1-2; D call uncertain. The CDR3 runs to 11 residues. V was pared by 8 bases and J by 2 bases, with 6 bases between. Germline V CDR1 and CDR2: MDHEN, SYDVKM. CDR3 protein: CASEANYGYTF. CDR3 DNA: TGTGCCAGCGAGGCAAACTATGGCTACACCTTC.

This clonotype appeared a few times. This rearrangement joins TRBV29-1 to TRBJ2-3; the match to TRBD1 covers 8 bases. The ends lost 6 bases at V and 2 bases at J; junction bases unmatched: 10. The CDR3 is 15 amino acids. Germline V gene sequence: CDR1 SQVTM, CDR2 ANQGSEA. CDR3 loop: CSVAGGRWDTDTQYF. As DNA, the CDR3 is TGCAGCGTCGCAGGGGGCCGGTGGGACACAGATACGCAGTATTTT.

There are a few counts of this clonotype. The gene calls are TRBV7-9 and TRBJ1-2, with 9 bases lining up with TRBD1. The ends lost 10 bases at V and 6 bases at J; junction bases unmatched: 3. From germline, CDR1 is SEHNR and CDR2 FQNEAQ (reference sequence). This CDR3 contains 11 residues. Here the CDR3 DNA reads TGTGCCACCGGGACAGGGAATGGCTACACCTTC. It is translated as CATGTGNGYTF.

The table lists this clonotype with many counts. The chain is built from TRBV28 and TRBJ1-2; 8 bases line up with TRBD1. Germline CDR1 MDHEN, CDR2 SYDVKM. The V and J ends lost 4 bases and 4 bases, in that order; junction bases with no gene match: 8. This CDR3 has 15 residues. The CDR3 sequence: CASSSGAGQGYGYTF. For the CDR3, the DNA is TGTGCCAGCAGTTCGGGTGCCGGACAGGGCTATGGCTACACCTTC.

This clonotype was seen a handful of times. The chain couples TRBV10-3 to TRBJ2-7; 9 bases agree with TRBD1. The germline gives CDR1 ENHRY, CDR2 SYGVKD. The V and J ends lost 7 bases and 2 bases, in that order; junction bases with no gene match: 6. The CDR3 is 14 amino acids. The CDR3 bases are TGTGCCATCACCCCGGACAGGGGACCCTACGAGCAGTACTTC. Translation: CAITPDRGPYEQYF.

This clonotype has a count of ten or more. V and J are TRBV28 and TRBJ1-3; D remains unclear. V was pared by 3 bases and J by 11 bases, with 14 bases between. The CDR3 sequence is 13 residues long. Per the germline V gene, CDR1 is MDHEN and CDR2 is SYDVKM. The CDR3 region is CASSLPGLEAIYF. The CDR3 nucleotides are TGTGCCAGCAGTTTGCCAGGCCTAGAGGCCATATATTTT. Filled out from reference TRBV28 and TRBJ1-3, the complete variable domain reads DVKVTQSSRYLVKRTGEKVFLECVQDMDHENMFWYRQDPGLGLRLIYFSYDVKMKEKGDIPEGYSVSREKKERFSLILESASTNQTSMYLCASSLPGLEAIYFGEGSWLTVV.

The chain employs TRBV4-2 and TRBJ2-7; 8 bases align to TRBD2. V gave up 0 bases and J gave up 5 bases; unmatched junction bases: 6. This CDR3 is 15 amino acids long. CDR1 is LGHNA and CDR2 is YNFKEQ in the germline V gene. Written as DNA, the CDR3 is TGTGCCAGCAGCCAAGATGCGCGGGGGGCCAACGAGCAGTACTTC. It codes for CASSQDARGANEQYF.

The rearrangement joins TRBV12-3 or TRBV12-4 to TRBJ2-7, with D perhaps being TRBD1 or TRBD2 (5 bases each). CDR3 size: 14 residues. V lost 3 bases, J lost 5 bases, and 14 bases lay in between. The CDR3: CASSFRGAQDEQYF. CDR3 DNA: TGTGCCAGCAGTTTCAGAGGGGCGCAAGACGAGCAGTACTTC.

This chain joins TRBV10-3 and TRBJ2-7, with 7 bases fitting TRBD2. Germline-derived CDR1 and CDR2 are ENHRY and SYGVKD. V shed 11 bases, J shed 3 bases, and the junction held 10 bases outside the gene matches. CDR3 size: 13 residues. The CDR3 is CAAEGEGGYEQYF. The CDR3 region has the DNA TGTGCCGCGGAAGGGGAGGGAGGCTACGAGCAGTACTTC.

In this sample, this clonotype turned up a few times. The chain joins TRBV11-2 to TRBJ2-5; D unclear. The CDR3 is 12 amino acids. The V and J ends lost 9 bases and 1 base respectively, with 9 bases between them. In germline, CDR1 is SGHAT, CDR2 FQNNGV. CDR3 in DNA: TGTGCCAGTAGTACAACCCAAGAGACCCAGTACTTC. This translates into CASSTTQETQYF. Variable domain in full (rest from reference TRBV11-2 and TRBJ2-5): EAGVAQSPRYKIIEKRQSVAFWCNPISGHATLYWYQQILGQGPKLLIQFQNNGVVDDSQLPKDRFSAERLKGVDSTLKIQPAKLEDSAVYLCASSTTQETQYFGPGTRLLVL.

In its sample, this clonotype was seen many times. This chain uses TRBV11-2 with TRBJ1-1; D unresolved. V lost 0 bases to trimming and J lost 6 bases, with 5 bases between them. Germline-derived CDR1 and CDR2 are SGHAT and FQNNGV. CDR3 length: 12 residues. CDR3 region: CASSLELAEAFF. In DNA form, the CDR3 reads TGTGCCAGCAGCTTAGAATTGGCTGAAGCTTTCTTT. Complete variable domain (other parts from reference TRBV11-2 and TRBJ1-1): EAGVAQSPRYKIIEKRQSVAFWCNPISGHATLYWYQQILGQGPKLLIQFQNNGVVDDSQLPKDRFSAERLKGVDSTLKIQPAKLEDSAVYLCASSLELAEAFFGQGTRLTVV.

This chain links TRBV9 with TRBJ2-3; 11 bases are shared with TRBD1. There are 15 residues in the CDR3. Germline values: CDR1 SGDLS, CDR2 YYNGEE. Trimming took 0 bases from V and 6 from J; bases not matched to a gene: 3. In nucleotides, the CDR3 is TGTGCCAGCAGCGTAGGGACAGGGGGCATGGATACGCAGTATTTT. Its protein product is CASSVGTGGMDTQYF.

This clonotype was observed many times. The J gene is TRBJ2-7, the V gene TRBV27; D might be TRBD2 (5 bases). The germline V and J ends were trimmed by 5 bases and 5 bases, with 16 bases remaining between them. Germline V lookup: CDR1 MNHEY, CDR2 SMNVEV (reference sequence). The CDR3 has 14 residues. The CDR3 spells CASSTPPGSDEQYF. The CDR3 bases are TGTGCCAGCAGTACCCCCCCGGGTAGCGACGAGCAGTACTTC.

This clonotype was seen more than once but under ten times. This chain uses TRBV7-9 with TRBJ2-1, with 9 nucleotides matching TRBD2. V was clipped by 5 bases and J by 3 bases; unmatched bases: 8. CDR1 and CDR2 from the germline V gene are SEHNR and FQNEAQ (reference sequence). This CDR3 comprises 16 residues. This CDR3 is CASSPPGREGYNEQFF. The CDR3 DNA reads TGTGCCAGCAGCCCCCCCGGGCGGGAGGGCTACAATGAGCAGTTCTTC.

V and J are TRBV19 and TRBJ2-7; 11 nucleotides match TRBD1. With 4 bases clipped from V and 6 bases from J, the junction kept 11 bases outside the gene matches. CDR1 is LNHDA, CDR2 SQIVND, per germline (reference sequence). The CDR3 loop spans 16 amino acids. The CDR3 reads CASSTPPGQGVSEQYF. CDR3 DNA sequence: TGTGCCAGTAGTACGCCACCGGGACAGGGGGTTAGCGAGCAGTACTTC. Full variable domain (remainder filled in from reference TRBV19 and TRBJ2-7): DGGITQSPKYLFRKEGQNVTLSCEQNLNHDAMYWYRQDPGQGLRLIYYSQIVNDFQKGDIAEGYSVSREKKESFPLTVTSAQKNPTAFYLCASSTPPGQGVSEQYFGPGTRLTVT.

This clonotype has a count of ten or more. CDR3 region: CASSSATSNQPQHF. The CDR3 region has the DNA TGTGCCAGCTCTAGTGCCACAAGCAATCAGCCCCAGCATTTT. The chain employs TRBV18 and TRBJ1-5; D remains ambiguous. This CDR3 region has 14 residues. Germline-derived CDR1 and CDR2 are KGHSH and LQKENI. The V gene lost 6 bases and the J gene lost 1 base, with 10 bases spanning the gap.

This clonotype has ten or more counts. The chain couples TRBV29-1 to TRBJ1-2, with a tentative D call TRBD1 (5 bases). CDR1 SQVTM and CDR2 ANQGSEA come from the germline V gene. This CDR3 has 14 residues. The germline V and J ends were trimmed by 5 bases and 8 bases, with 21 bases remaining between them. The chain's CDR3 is CSVTVDNRGWGYTF. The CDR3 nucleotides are TGCAGCGTTACCGTGGACAACCGGGGTTGGGGCTACACCTTC.

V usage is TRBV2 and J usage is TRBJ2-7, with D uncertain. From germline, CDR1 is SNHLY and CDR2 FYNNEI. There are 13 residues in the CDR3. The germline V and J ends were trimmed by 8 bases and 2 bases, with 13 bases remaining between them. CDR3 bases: TGTGCCAGCGTCGGGTACACGGCCTACGAGCAGTACTTC. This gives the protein CASVGYTAYEQYF. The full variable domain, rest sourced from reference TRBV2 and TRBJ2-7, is EPEVTQTPSHQVTQMGQEVILRCVPISNHLYFYWYRQILGQKVEFLVSFYNNEISEKSEIFDDQFSVERPDGSNFTLKIRSTKLEDSAMYFCASVGYTAYEQYFGPGTRLTVT.

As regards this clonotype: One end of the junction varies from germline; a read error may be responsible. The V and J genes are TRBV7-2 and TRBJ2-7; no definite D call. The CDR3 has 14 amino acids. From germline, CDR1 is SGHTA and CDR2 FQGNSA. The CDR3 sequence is CASSTMEESYAQYF. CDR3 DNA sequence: TGTGCCAGCAGCACGATGGAAGAGAGCTACGCGCAGTACTTC. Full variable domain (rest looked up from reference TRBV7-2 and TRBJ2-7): GAGVSQSPSNKVTEKGKDVELRCDPISGHTALYWYRQSLGQGLEFLIYFQGNSAPDKSGLPSDRFSAERTGGSVSTLTIQRTQQEDSAVYLCASSTMEESYAQYFGPGTRLTVT.

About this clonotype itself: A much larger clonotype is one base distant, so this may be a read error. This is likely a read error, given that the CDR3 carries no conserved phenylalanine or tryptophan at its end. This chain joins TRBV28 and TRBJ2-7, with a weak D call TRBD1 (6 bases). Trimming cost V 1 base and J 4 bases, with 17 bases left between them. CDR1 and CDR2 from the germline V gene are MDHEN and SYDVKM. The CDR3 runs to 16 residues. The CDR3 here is CASSLFGTGYEYEQYS. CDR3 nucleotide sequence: TGTGCCAGCAGTTTATTTGGAACAGGGTATGAGTACGAGCAGTACTCC.

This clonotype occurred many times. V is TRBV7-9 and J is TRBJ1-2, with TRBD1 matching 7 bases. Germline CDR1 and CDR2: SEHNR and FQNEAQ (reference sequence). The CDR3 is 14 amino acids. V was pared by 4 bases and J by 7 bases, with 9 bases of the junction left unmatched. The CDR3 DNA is TGTGCCAGCAGCTCCAGCGGGGGGACAGCTGGCTACACCTTC. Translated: CASSSSGGTAGYTF.